This TCR beta chain was sequenced during a study of blood T cell repertoires in COVID-19 (dated by TCRdb to 2019 to 2021). Background on the whole study: For ImmuneRACE Cohort 3, a participant was defined as recovered based on two consecutive negative NP/OP PCR tests, clearance by a healthcare professional, or resolution of symptoms. Samples covering the acute and convalescent phases of COVID-19 were provided by collaborators in the United States, Italy and Spain. The material from the prospective study consisted of cDNA or gDNA derived from T cells, B-cell-depleted T cells, or PBMCs. Deeply sampled blood TCRbeta repertoires from subjects exposed to, actively infected with, or recovered from COVID-19 were included in the dataset. A freely available public database, intended as a resource for researchers studying the immune response to SARS-CoV-2, is where the repertoires were released. Samples came from the ongoing ImmuneRACE study (first 160 participants) plus 1,254 subjects from 6 global collaborators. A de-identified subject ID, COVID-19 status, age in years and sex were almost always included in the sample metadata. Where available, HLA class I and class II types were taken from metadata supplied by the sample provider and were not determined by assay-based typing.

With respect to this clone: Its antigen is currently not known. No base quality information exists; no much larger clone differs at one position.

TCRbeta CDR3 regions were amplified from genomic DNA using the immunoSEQ Assay, a bias-controlled multiplex PCR. From the authors' description of their analysis: The number of nucleated cells in each sample was estimated from the amplification of reference gene primers within the assay. Sequence reads were collapsed and filtered to measure the absolute abundance of every unique TCRbeta CDR3 rearrangement. For each sample, productive Simpson clonality was calculated as the square root of Simpson's diversity index across productive rearrangements. TCRdb took this table from immuneACCESS and kept in-frame rearrangements with V and J called. Such tables lack part of the clones; where checked against another copy, unresolved V genes explain under half of the gap, and the rest is unexplained. V, J and clone size were drawn from that table, and D and trimming were deduced from the DNA. For this sample there are approximately 190,000 clones; about 86% appear just once. The top ten constitute under 30% of the sample.

Participants in the prospective study were aged 18 to 89 years, lived in 24 United States geographic areas, and enrolled through a virtual design. To assign participants to cohorts, the prospective study relied on clinical history that participants themselves reported in a screening survey and a study questionnaire. In the prospective study, whole blood, serum and a nasopharyngeal or oropharyngeal swab were collected from each participant by mobile phlebotomists. Prospective study participants could optionally give additional blood draws and questionnaires over a roughly two-month period. Prospective study blood samples were shipped either frozen or at room temperature before DNA extraction. There are 14 amino acids in the CDR3, from cysteine to phenylalanine inclusive. Of all the DNA, just the CDR3 is kept, 42 bases in frame from base 1. The germline V gene provides CDR1 SGHTS and CDR2 YDEGEE. V loses 2 bases, J loses 7 bases, and the germline ends lie 15 bases apart.

The paper's findings and limits, for the study overall: The quantity of clinical and demographic metadata differed by source and by participant and was supplied without curation.

The chain couples TRBV5-8 to TRBJ1-2; the D gene is perhaps TRBD1, from 6 matching bases. The sequence derives from a woman aged 40 to 49 in a cohort exposed to, infected with or recovered from COVID-19 (not recorded which). Material for sequencing was PBMCs or T cells enriched from blood (not recorded which). Read as DNA, the sequence is TGTGCCAGCAGCTTCTGGACAGTATTTGCTGGCTACACCTTC. Its protein product is CASSFWTVFAGYTF.